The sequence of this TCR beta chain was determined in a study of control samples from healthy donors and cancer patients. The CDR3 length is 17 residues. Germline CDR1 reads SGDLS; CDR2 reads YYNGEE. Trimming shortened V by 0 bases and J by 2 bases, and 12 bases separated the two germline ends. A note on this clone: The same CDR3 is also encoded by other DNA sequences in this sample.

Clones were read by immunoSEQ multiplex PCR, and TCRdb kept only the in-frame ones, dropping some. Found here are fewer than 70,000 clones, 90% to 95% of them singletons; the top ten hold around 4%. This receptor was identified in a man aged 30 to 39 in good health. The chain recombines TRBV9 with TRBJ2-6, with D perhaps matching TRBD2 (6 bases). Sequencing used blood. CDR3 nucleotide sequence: TGTGCCAGCAGCGTAGTGGGGGGTCGTGCTGGGGCCAACGTCCTGACTTTC. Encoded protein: CASSVVGGRAGANVLTF.